Shown below are 27 T cell receptor beta chains from a single sample sequenced in a study of blood T cells in healthy people across ages. Primed by a sample-barcoded 5' primer and a J-beta primer mix, a second PCR proceeded for about 6 to 12 cycles. TCRdb fed the 5' RACE reads into MiXCR, producing one record per CDR3 protein. This table has fewer than 950,000 distinct CDR3 sequences, about 55% appearing once. The sample taken for sequencing was blood. The receptors derive from a man older than 75 in good health.

This sequence joins TRBV7-2 and TRBJ2-3, with 7 bases fitting TRBD2. Trimming cost V 7 bases and J 1 base; bases outside gene matches: 5. The CDR3 has 14 residues. The germline V gene has CDR1 SGHTA and CDR2 FQGNSA. The CDR3 here is CASTNAGGTDTQYF. The CDR3 bases are TGTGCCAGCACGAATGCGGGAGGCACAGATACGCAGTATTTT.

This clonotype was seen a handful of times. The CDR3 here is CASSPGTYNEQYF. In DNA form, the CDR3 reads TGTGCCAGCAGTCCCGGGACCTACAATGAGCAGTACTTC. The chain joins TRBV27 to TRBJ2-7, with D perhaps being TRBD1 or TRBD2 (5 bases each). The germline CDR1 and CDR2 sequences are MNHEY and SMNVEV (reference sequence). The CDR3 consists of 13 residues. The V gene lost 5 bases and the J gene lost 7 bases, with 15 bases spanning the gap.

The chain couples TRBV20-1 to TRBJ2-1, with TRBD2 as a possible D gene (5 bases). V lost 2 bases and J lost 2, with 7 bases in between. Germline V gives CDR1 DFQATT, CDR2 SNEGSKA (reference sequence). CDR3 length: 13 residues. The chain's CDR3 is CSARYGAYNEQFF. The CDR3 DNA reads as TGCAGTGCTAGATACGGGGCCTACAATGAGCAGTTCTTC.

This clonotype occurred a few times. The gene calls are TRBV3-1 and TRBJ1-2; D unresolved. The CDR3 totals 13 residues. Trimming cost V 0 bases and J 8 bases, with 10 bases left between them. CDR1 LGHDT and CDR2 YNNKEL come from the germline V gene (reference sequence). DNA for the CDR3: TGTGCCAGCAGCCAAGAGGACCTCCGAGGCTACACCTTC. Its protein product is CASSQEDLRGYTF.

V and J are TRBV27 and TRBJ2-5; TRBD2 matches at 14 bases. Germline-derived CDR1 and CDR2 are MNHEY and SMNVEV (reference sequence). Trimming at V came to 7 bases and at J to 4 bases, leaving 8 bases not matched to a gene. The length of the CDR3 is 16 residues. The CDR3 reads CASKGLAGVGRETQYF. The CDR3 bases are TGTGCCAGCAAGGGACTAGCGGGAGTCGGGCGAGAGACCCAGTACTTC.

The chain combines TRBV7-2 with TRBJ1-4, with a tentative D call TRBD1 (6 bases). The CDR3 spans 15 residues. Germline V gene lookup returns CDR1 SGHTA and CDR2 FQGNSA. V was pared by 2 bases and J by 1 base, with 8 bases between. The CDR3 protein is CASSLTRGTNEKLFF. The CDR3 DNA is TGTGCCAGCAGCTTAACCAGGGGAACTAATGAAAAACTGTTTTTT.

The rearrangement joins TRBV9 to TRBJ2-3, with TRBD2 matching 9 bases. The length of the CDR3 is 16 residues. Looked up from germline, CDR1 is SGDLS and CDR2 is YYNGEE. J gave up 5 bases and V 2 bases, and 9 bases lay outside the gene matches. For the CDR3, the DNA is TGTGCCAGCAGCGTGGGAGAAGCGGGAGGTCAAGATACGCAGTATTTT. This gives the protein CASSVGEAGGQDTQYF.

Of note for this clonotype: At one end the junction does not follow the germline gene, possibly because of a read error. The rearrangement uses TRBV3-1 and TRBJ2-4; 7 bases fit TRBD2. The J call may be wrong; the DNA end is better matched by TRBJ2-7. The germline CDR1 and CDR2 sequences are LGHDT and YNNKEL (reference sequence). This CDR3 spans 17 amino acids. The CDR3 region is CACSQDARLAVEAEQYF. In DNA form, the CDR3 reads TGTGCCTGCAGCCAAGATGCTCGTCTAGCGGTAGAGGCCGAGCAGTACTTC.

V usage is TRBV28 and J usage is TRBJ1-4; D gene unclear. V was trimmed by 7 bases and J by 8 bases, leaving 14 bases between them. CDR3 length: 13 amino acids. Germline V gene sequence: CDR1 MDHEN, CDR2 SYDVKM. The CDR3 spells CASNGGFIEKLFF. The CDR3 DNA reads as TGTGCCAGCAACGGAGGGTTCATCGAAAAACTGTTTTTT.

J is TRBJ2-3 and V is TRBV2; 8 bases are a match to TRBD2. CDR1 is SNHLY and CDR2 is FYNNEI in the germline V gene. CDR3 length: 13 amino acids. The V gene end was trimmed by 4 bases and the J gene end by 5 bases; junction bases not matched to a gene: 2. CDR3 coding DNA: TGTGCCAGCAGTGGGCGGGAGGTAGATACGCAGTATTTT. This sequence encodes CASSGREVDTQYF.

This rearrangement joins TRBV2 to TRBJ2-7, with no clear D. The CDR3 totals 15 residues. The V and J ends lost 6 bases and 0 bases respectively, with 15 bases between them. Germline CDR1 is SNHLY and CDR2 is FYNNEI. DNA for the CDR3: TGTGCCAGCAGCACCCCGAGCGCTCTCTCCTACGAGCAGTACTTC. Translated, it gives CASSTPSALSYEQYF.

The rearrangement uses TRBV5-1 and TRBJ2-1; 8 bases agree with TRBD2. CDR1 SGHRS and CDR2 YFSETQ come from the germline V gene. Unmatched junction bases numbered 3, after V lost 0 bases and J lost 4 bases. The CDR3 is 15 amino acids. CDR3 DNA sequence: TGCGCCAGCAGCTTGGACAGCGGGGGTTACAATGAGCAGTTCTTC. This gives the protein CASSLDSGGYNEQFF.

The chain joins TRBV6-1 to TRBJ2-1; D possibly corresponds to TRBD1 (6 bases). The V end was cut by 6 bases, the J end by 0 bases, with 24 bases between. Germline-derived CDR1 and CDR2 are MNHNS and SASEGT. The length of the CDR3 is 19 residues. The DNA of the CDR3 is TGTGCCAGCAGACCTTACGGGACAAGGGTCCTGAGCTCCTACAATGAGCAGTTCTTC. Its protein product is CASRPYGTRVLSSYNEQFF.

The V call is TRBV29-1, the J call TRBJ1-4; possibly TRBD1 for D (5 bases). Trimming left V 5 bases short and J 0 bases short, with 7 bases between. The CDR3 has 13 residues. CDR1 and CDR2 (germline): SQVTM, ANQGSEA. CDR3 region: CSVRTTTNEKLFF. CDR3 sequence (DNA): TGCAGCGTTCGGACAACAACTAATGAAAAACTGTTTTTT. The full variable domain, with the rest looked up from reference TRBV29-1 and TRBJ1-4, is SAVISQKPSRDICQRGTSLTIQCQVDSQVTMMFWYRQQPGQSLTLIATANQGSEATYESGFVIDKFPISRPNLTFSTLTVSNMSPEDSSIYLCSVRTTTNEKLFFGSGTQLSVL.

This clonotype was picked up a small number of times. The CDR3 DNA reads as TGCAGCGTTGAAGGGACCCTAAAAAACATTCAGTACTTC. It translates to CSVEGTLKNIQYF. The chain is built from TRBV29-1 and TRBJ2-4; D is ambiguous. Deletions cut 1 base from V and 4 bases from J, with 8 bases between. Looked up from germline, CDR1 is SQVTM and CDR2 is ANQGSEA. CDR3 length equals 13 residues.

The rearrangement links TRBV5-1 to TRBJ1-3; TRBD1 is a possible D gene (5 bases). With 0 bases removed from V and 0 bases from J, the gap between germline ends came to 10 bases. Germline values: CDR1 SGHRS, CDR2 YFSETQ. This CDR3 region has 16 residues. CDR3: CASSLEQGHSGNTIYF. CDR3 DNA sequence: TGCGCCAGCAGCTTGGAGCAGGGTCACTCTGGAAACACCATATATTTT. The full variable domain, in which reference TRBV5-1 and TRBJ1-3 provide the parts outside the CDR3, is KAGVTQTPRYLIKTRGQQVTLSCSPISGHRSVSWYQQTPGQGLQFLFEYFSETQRNKGNFPGRFSGRQFSNSRSEMNVSTLELGDSALYLCASSLEQGHSGNTIYFGEGSWLTVV.

The V call is TRBV20-1, the J call TRBJ2-1; TRBD2 matches 11 bases. The CDR3 runs to 18 residues. From germline, CDR1 is DFQATT and CDR2 SNEGSKA (reference sequence). V was pared by 0 bases and J by 5 bases, with 12 bases of the junction left unmatched. The CDR3 bases are TGCAGTGCTAGAGATTATAGGGGCCTAGCGGGGGGAAACAATGAGCAGTTCTTC. It is translated as CSARDYRGLAGGNNEQFF.

This rearrangement joins TRBV7-9 to TRBJ1-4; 8 bases map to TRBD1. CDR1 and CDR2 (germline): SEHNR, FQNEAQ (reference sequence). Trimming cost V 4 bases and J 4 bases; bases outside gene matches: 14. CDR3 size: 18 residues. The CDR3, as DNA: TGTGCCAGCAGCTCCCGCCGTATAACAGGGGGGGGTAATGAAAAACTGTTTTTT. Its translation is CASSSRRITGGGNEKLFF.

This clonotype was seen a single time. The chain links TRBV5-1 to TRBJ2-3, with a possible D match to TRBD1 (5 bases). V shed 2 bases and J shed 14 bases, with 27 bases lying between them. This CDR3 is 16 amino acids long. CDR1 is SGHRS, CDR2 YFSETQ, per germline. CDR3 region: CASSLGDSRNNRDAYF. CDR3 sequence (DNA): TGCGCCAGCAGCTTAGGAGACAGCCGGAACAACAGAGACGCGTATTTT.

The chain uses TRBV13 and TRBJ1-2; maybe TRBD1 (5 bases). With 0 bases removed from V and 6 bases from J, the gap between germline ends came to 11 bases. Germline-derived CDR1 and CDR2 are PRHDT and FYEKMQ (reference sequence). The CDR3 is made up of 14 amino acids. The CDR3 here is CASSLGAGWDGYTF. The CDR3 bases are TGTGCCAGCAGCTTAGGCGCAGGGTGGGATGGCTACACCTTC.

The chain employs TRBV11-3 and TRBJ2-2, with D uncertain. Trimming shortened V by 0 bases and J by 6 bases, and 17 bases separated the two germline ends. Per germline, CDR1 SGHNT and CDR2 YENEEA. This CDR3 contains 17 residues. The DNA of the CDR3 is TGTGCCAGCAGCTTAGAAGGCCCCGGGCAGTTCGCCGGGGAGCTGTTTTTT. It translates to CASSLEGPGQFAGELFF.

With regard to this clonotype: A much bigger clone sits one base away, suggesting this may be a read error. This sequence joins TRBV5-1 and TRBJ2-3; 7 positions agree with TRBD2. Trimming at V came to 4 bases and at J to 1 base, leaving 3 bases not matched to a gene. Germline CDR1 and CDR2: SGHRS and YFSETQ. The CDR3 loop spans 14 amino acids. CDR3 region: CASSRTSCTDTQYF. CDR3 nucleotide sequence: TGCGCCAGCAGCCGGACTAGTTGCACAGATACGCAGTATTTT.

The genes are TRBV5-1 and TRBJ2-6; D call uncertain. Trimming shortened V by 4 bases and J by 1 base, and 9 bases separated the two germline ends. CDR1 and CDR2 (germline): SGHRS, YFSETQ. The CDR3 extends over 15 amino acids. The CDR3 spells CASSPKGSGANVLTF. CDR3 coding DNA: TGCGCCAGCAGCCCCAAGGGATCTGGGGCCAACGTCCTGACTTTC.

This rearrangement joins TRBV2 to TRBJ2-4; D is undetermined. This CDR3 is 13 amino acids long. The ends were cut back, 8 bases at V and 6 bases at J, with 14 bases in the middle. Germline V gives CDR1 SNHLY, CDR2 FYNNEI. CDR3 amino acids: CASGEVLGNIQYF. The CDR3 nucleotides read TGTGCCAGCGGGGAAGTGTTGGGAAACATTCAGTACTTC.

This clonotype was picked up a small number of times. This sequence joins TRBV7-9 and TRBJ2-2; 9 bases align to TRBD2. The CDR3 sequence is 16 residues long. Germline V CDR1 and CDR2: SEHNR, FQNEAQ (reference sequence). J was trimmed by 3 bases and V by 3 bases; bases with no gene match: 5. The chain's CDR3 is CASSFYRLADTGELFF. The DNA for the CDR3 is TGTGCCAGCAGCTTCTATAGACTAGCGGACACCGGGGAGCTGTTTTTT.

The gene calls are TRBV4-1 and TRBJ1-2; 8 bases map to TRBD1. There are 15 residues in the CDR3. V trimming: 5 bases; J trimming: 4 bases; junction bases outside the gene matches: 9. Germline V gives CDR1 MGHRA, CDR2 YSYEKL. This CDR3 reads CASSGGTGQVYGYTF. The CDR3 DNA sequence: TGCGCCAGCAGCGGAGGGACAGGACAAGTCTATGGCTACACCTTC.

This rearrangement joins TRBV27 to TRBJ2-7; D is possibly TRBD1 or TRBD2 (6 bases each). The CDR3 is 16 residues long. The germline V gene encodes CDR1 MNHEY and CDR2 SMNVEV (reference sequence). V was trimmed by 0 bases and J by 1 base, leaving 13 bases between them. The CDR3 nucleotides read TGTGCCAGCAGTTTATCGAGGGGGGCGGGTTCCTACGAGCAGTACTTC. Translated, it gives CASSLSRGAGSYEQYF.